The next 19 T cell receptor beta chains were all read from a single sample in a study of tumor and adjacent non-tumor tissue in lung cancer (dated by TCRdb to 2016 to 2019). RNA was isolated from bulk unsorted tissue, and RNA quality was assessed with a NanoDrop ND-1000 and an Agilent 2100. Distant non-tumor tissue taken more than 3 cm from the tumor edge was used as the normal lung sample. Receptor amplification or capture employed multiplex PCR. TCRdb shows the sequencer as Illumina HiSeq 2500. Following protocols modified from ARM-PCR, the researchers constructed TCRbeta libraries through three rounds of nested PCR with primers (Table S4). TCRdb itself trimmed the public reads at Q25 with fastp, ran MiXCR and retained productive beta chains. Identical CDR3 proteins give one entry, which carries the most common genes and DNA. A total of tens of thousands of distinct CDR3 sequences appear in this sample, over 60% of them only once. The ten largest clones represent roughly a third of the sample.

The sample taken for sequencing was distant non-tumor lung tissue. The receptors shown here come from a man in his 70s with non-small cell lung cancer.

For this clonotype: A much larger clone is a single base away; this may be a read error. V gene TRBV28 combines with J gene TRBJ2-7, with 7 positions matching TRBD1. Unmatched junction bases numbered 20, after V lost 6 bases and J lost 0 bases. The CDR3 totals 19 residues. Germline loops: CDR1 MDHEN, CDR2 SYDVKM. The CDR3 protein is CASRGALGQLLRDSYEQYF. The CDR3, as DNA: TGTGCCAGCAGGGGGGCTTTGGGACAGCTCCTTAGGGACTCCTACGAGCAGTACTTC. The whole variable domain, remainder taken from reference TRBV28 and TRBJ2-7, is DVKVTQSSRYLVKRTGEKVFLECVQDMDHENMFWYRQDPGLGLRLIYFSYDVKMKEKGDIPEGYSVSREKKERFSLILESASTNQTSMYLCASRGALGQLLRDSYEQYFGPGTRLTVT.

As for this clonotype: Relative to the germline gene, one junction end is altered; a read error may explain this. The rearrangement links TRBV10-3 to TRBJ2-3; 11 bases match TRBD2. The CDR3 runs 15 residues. CDR1 is ENHRY, CDR2 SYGVKD, per germline. CDR3: CVITFSGGARDTQYF. The CDR3 DNA follows: TGTGTCATCACCTTTAGCGGGGGGGCCAGAGATACGCAGTATTTT.

In DNA form, the CDR3 reads TGTGCCAACATTTTCGAAGGGAACACCGGGGAGCTGTTTTTT. Residues: CANIFEGNTGELFF. The chain combines TRBV28 with TRBJ2-2; D is unresolved. This CDR3 contains 14 residues. CDR1 and CDR2 (germline): MDHEN, SYDVKM. Trimming took 10 bases from V and 1 from J, leaving 13 bases between them.

A note on this clonotype: One junction end disagrees with the germline gene, perhaps due to a read error. The chain combines TRBV6-1 with TRBJ2-2, with D perhaps matching TRBD2 (7 bases). The CDR3 consists of 16 residues. CDR1 is MNHNS and CDR2 is SASEGT in the germline V gene. The CDR3 DNA sequence: TGTGCCATCAGTGATTCACAGGGTTCGGACAGCGGGGATCTGTTTTTT. Translation: CAISDSQGSDSGDLFF.

This clonotype was observed a few times. The chain uses TRBV28 and TRBJ2-1; possible D gene TRBD2, 6 bases. Trimming left V 4 bases short and J 2 bases short, with 18 bases between. Germline V gives CDR1 MDHEN, CDR2 SYDVKM. This CDR3 spans 17 amino acids. CDR3 bases: TGTGCCAGCAGTTCCGTTCGAACCGGCGGGACCTACAATGAGCAGTTCTTC. It is translated as CASSSVRTGGTYNEQFF. Filled out from reference TRBV28 and TRBJ2-1, the complete variable domain reads DVKVTQSSRYLVKRTGEKVFLECVQDMDHENMFWYRQDPGLGLRLIYFSYDVKMKEKGDIPEGYSVSREKKERFSLILESASTNQTSMYLCASSSVRTGGTYNEQFFGPGTRLTVL.

At least ten counts were recorded for this clonotype. This sequence joins TRBV29-1 and TRBJ2-3; 8 nucleotides match TRBD1. Germline V gene data show CDR1 as SQVTM and CDR2 as ANQGSEA. The CDR3 contains 15 residues. J gave up 2 bases and V 3 bases, and 7 bases lay outside the gene matches. CDR3 sequence: CSVDLDRVDTDTQYF. CDR3 nucleotide sequence: TGCAGCGTTGATCTGGACAGGGTGGACACAGATACGCAGTATTTT.

This clonotype was picked up one time. One junction end does not reproduce the germline sequence, and a read error may be involved. The chain joins TRBV28 to TRBJ1-1; TRBD1 matches at 8 bases. The CDR3 is 14 amino acids. The germline gives CDR1 MDHEN, CDR2 SYDVKM. DNA for the CDR3: TGTGCCAACAGTTTTTACAGGGGGAGGATTGAAGCTTTCTTT. It is translated as CANSFYRGRIEAFF.

The sample holds a few counts of this clonotype. The rearrangement joins TRBV5-1 to TRBJ2-7, with 10 bases identical to TRBD1. The CDR3 totals 14 residues. The germline V gene has CDR1 SGHRS and CDR2 YFSETQ. Germline trimming cut 3 bases from V and 9 bases from J; bases unmatched to any gene: 9. In DNA form, the CDR3 reads TGCGCCAGCAGCTCCGGGACAGGGGTGAGGGGGCAGTACTTC. Its translation is CASSSGTGVRGQYF.

In regard to this clonotype: A much larger clone lies a single base off, so this may be a read error. The final CDR3 position lacks the conserved phenylalanine or tryptophan, pointing to a likely read error. The V and J genes are TRBV4-2 and TRBJ2-2; 13 positions match TRBD2. The CDR3 spans 17 residues. With 4 bases clipped from V and 2 bases from J, the junction kept 4 bases outside the gene matches. Germline assignment: CDR1 LGHNA and CDR2 YNFKEQ. The CDR3 DNA sequence: TGTGCCAGCAGCCTGACTAGCGGGGGGAGAAACACCGGGGAGCTGTTTTTG. Translating it yields CASSLTSGGRNTGELFL.

This clonotype was seen just once. The genes are TRBV12-3 or TRBV12-4 and TRBJ2-5; 7 bases are shared with TRBD1. The ends lost 10 bases at V and 5 bases at J; junction bases unmatched: 10. CDR3 size: 13 residues. CDR3 residues: CANLDRAEETQYF. The CDR3 bases are TGTGCCAACTTAGACAGGGCAGAGGAGACCCAGTACTTC.

Worth noting for this clonotype: An end of the junction differs from the germline gene, which may be a read error. The J gene is TRBJ2-7, the V gene TRBV29-1; D gene uncertain. The germline V gene encodes CDR1 SQVTM and CDR2 ANQGSEA. CDR3 size: 14 residues. CDR3 bases: TGCAGTGTTGGAGAACGTGGGTCGGCAAACAAGCAGTACTTC. Translated: CSVGERGSANKQYF.

The rearrangement joins TRBV6-1 to TRBJ2-2; D call uncertain. CDR3 length: 15 residues. V lost 1 base and J 6 bases, leaving 12 bases between the germline ends. Germline CDR1 MNHNS, CDR2 SASEGT. As DNA, the CDR3 is TGTGCCAGCAGTGAAGACATCCCCCTCGCCGGGGAGCTGTTTTTT. Its translation: CASSEDIPLAGELFF.

In this sample, this clonotype turned up many times. The chain has TRBV10-3 and TRBJ1-1; TRBD1 agrees at 10 bases. The length of the CDR3 is 17 residues. Germline trimming cut 3 bases from V and 8 bases from J; bases unmatched to any gene: 15. Germline lookup yields CDR1 ENHRY and CDR2 SYGVKD. The chain's CDR3 is CAISDQKPGTGVGEAFF. The CDR3 nucleotides are TGTGCCATCAGTGACCAAAAGCCCGGGACAGGGGTTGGAGAAGCTTTCTTT.

This clonotype was seen repeatedly, ten times or more. The V call is TRBV10-3, the J call TRBJ2-2; no definite D call. The germline CDR1 and CDR2 sequences are ENHRY and SYGVKD. The length of the CDR3 is 11 residues. The V and J ends lost 5 bases and 2 bases respectively, with 0 bases between them. CDR3 nucleotide sequence: TGTGCCATCAGTAACACCGGGGAGCTGTTTTTT. As protein: CAISNTGELFF.

In regard to this clonotype: This may be a read error: a much more frequent sequence differs by one nucleotide. The chain employs TRBV6-5 and TRBJ2-5, with D possibly matching TRBD1 (6 bases). CDR3 length: 13 residues. Trimming cost V 8 bases and J 8 bases, with 18 bases left between them. Germline V gives CDR1 MNHEY, CDR2 SVGAGI. The CDR3 reads CASGSTARGTQYF. Here the CDR3 DNA reads TGTGCCAGCGGTTCCACCGCCAGGGGCACCCAGTACTTC.

There are many counts of this clonotype. V gene TRBV12-3 or TRBV12-4 combines with J gene TRBJ2-2, with 9 bases fitting TRBD1. This CDR3 contains 16 residues. After removal of 6 bases from V and 0 bases from J, the junction contained 5 bases not matched to a gene. The CDR3 is CASRRTGASNTGELFF. The DNA for the CDR3 is TGTGCCAGCAGGAGGACAGGGGCGTCGAACACCGGGGAGCTGTTTTTT.

This clonotype was seen ten or more times. V is TRBV29-1 and J is TRBJ2-2; D is perhaps TRBD2 (5 bases). Trimming left V 5 bases short and J 5 bases short, with 12 bases between. Germline V lookup: CDR1 SQVTM, CDR2 ANQGSEA. The CDR3 runs 13 residues. The CDR3 DNA reads as TGCAGCGTTTGGTTACTAGTAACCGGGGAGCTGTTTTTT. This encodes CSVWLLVTGELFF.

In this sample, this clonotype turned up once. This chain uses TRBV5-5 with TRBJ2-7; 9 bases align to TRBD1. The trim removed 0 bases at V and 4 bases at J, leaving 2 bases unmatched. This CDR3 region has 14 residues. Germline V gene sequence: CDR1 SGHKS, CDR2 YYEKEE (reference sequence). CDR3 in DNA: TGTGCCAGCAGCTTGGGGGGACAGGGTTACGAGCAGTACTTC. Its translation: CASSLGGQGYEQYF.

The chain combines TRBV4-2 with TRBJ2-7; TRBD2 might be the D (5 bases). Germline assignment: CDR1 LGHNA and CDR2 YNFKEQ. This CDR3 has 15 residues. V was shortened by 4 bases and J by 5 bases, with 18 bases between the two germline ends. CDR3 nucleotides: TGTGCCAGCAGCCCGGCGGGTACGGGGATCCACGAGCAGTACTTC. Translating gives CASSPAGTGIHEQYF.